Shown below are 2 T cell receptor beta chains from a single sample sequenced in a study of T-cell reconstitution after alpha-beta-depleted transplantation in children. Unique molecular identifiers featured in how the TCRbeta library was prepared. TCRdb re-called the PCR reads through MiXCR, storing one row per CDR3 protein. The sample has 250,000 to 400,000 distinct CDR3 sequences, around 25% seen once. Sample: PBMCs, mostly from graft donor cells, taken 180 days after TCRalphabeta/CD19-depleted stem cell transplant. The receptor source for this set is a male patient younger than 18 who had a stem cell transplant for acute lymphoblastic leukemia, so the T cells may come from the graft donor.

A note on this clonotype: One junction end disagrees with the germline gene, perhaps due to a read error. J is TRBJ2-5 and V is TRBV5-1; 8 positions agree with TRBD2. Germline V CDR1 and CDR2: SGHRS, YFSETQ. The CDR3 sequence is 17 residues long. The CDR3 nucleotides read TGCGCCAGCAGCTTGGAAAGTGGAGCGGGAGCCGGGGAGACCCAGTCCTTC. Its protein is CASSLESGAGAGETQSF.

This clonotype was detected a few times. The chain has TRBV6-6 and TRBJ2-1, with D maybe TRBD2 (6 bases). CDR1 and CDR2 (germline): MNHNY, SVGAGI (reference sequence). The CDR3 has 12 amino acids. V was shortened by 7 bases and J by 13 bases, with 17 bases between the two germline ends. Here the CDR3 reads CASKGLEGTQFF. CDR3 DNA sequence: TGTGCCAGCAAGGGGCTGGAGGGGACCCAGTTCTTC.